This T cell receptor (beta chain) derives from a study of kidney transplant recipient with SARS-CoV-2 infection. This clonotype has a count of ten or more. CDR3 length: 16 amino acids. Germline V CDR1 and CDR2: KGHSH, LQKENI. After removal of 3 bases from V and 3 bases from J, the junction contained 10 bases not matched to a gene. TCRdb re-called the reads with MiXCR, one entry per CDR3 protein. The data show approximately 240,000 distinct CDR3 sequences, with less than 35% seen just once and roughly 7% held by the top ten. V usage is TRBV18 and J usage is TRBJ2-7, with 8 bases that match TRBD1. Sequencing was performed on a blood sample, taken at baseline and around day 110 from a kidney transplant recipient. The origin of this receptor is a male patient in his thirties who had COVID-19 and was a kidney transplant recipient. Certain T cells may be donor cells from the graft. The CDR3 region is CASSPRDRPEVYEQYF. DNA for the CDR3: TGTGCCAGCTCACCTCGGGACAGGCCAGAAGTCTACGAGCAGTACTTC.